This T cell receptor beta chain stems from a study of T cells in Graves' hyperthyroidism and ophthalmopathy (dated by TCRdb to between 2018 and 2021). Turning to the overall study: Peripheral blood was sampled at the time of initial diagnosis, prior to any treatment. A discovery cohort of about a hundred patients, 43 with Graves' ophthalmopathy and about 58 with stable Graves' hyperthyroidism, was used to find distinguishing TCR V-J signatures. Prospective prediction of ophthalmopathy was tested in an independent validation cohort of 18 to 20 hyperthyroidism patients and 17 patients who later progressed to ophthalmopathy. For training and testing, the 100 patients in the discovery cohort were randomly divided in a 7:3 ratio. In addition, the study compared T-cell repertoires in thyroid tissue and in blood from several Graves' hyperthyroidism patients. After blood sampling, hyperthyroidism patients were treated with methimazole at a starting dose of 30 mg daily, and ophthalmopathy patients were treated with high-dose intravenous methylprednisolone. The paper describes TCR Vbeta CDR3 sequencing of 135 peripheral blood samples, made up of 43 ophthalmopathy patients, approximately 73 hyperthyroidism patients and 17 progressor patients. Results the study describes overall, beyond this receptor: A model built on a 13 V-J signature distinguished ophthalmopathy from stable hyperthyroidism, reaching roughly 88% sensitivity and 81% to 83% specificity in cross-validation and 80%/75% in testing. During validation, the model predicted progression to ophthalmopathy a median of around 6 months ahead of onset, with around 70% sensitivity and 72.22% specificity. No statistical method was used to fix the sample size in advance, and group allocation was not hidden from the investigators. Most expanded thyroid clonotypes (frequency above 0.001) were also detected in blood, suggesting blood repertoires may reflect thyroid immune responses.

The TCR beta CDR3 regions were amplified from RNA transcripts. The first round of RT-PCR for the TCR CDR3 was performed with the HTBI primer set and the Qiagen OneStep RT-PCR kit. The libraries were constructed in a second round of multiplex PCR and then size-selected and purified. Libraries were sequenced paired-end with 100 bp reads on an Illumina HiSeq2000. The authors processed their data as follows. SOAPnuke was used to process the raw data, removing reads that contained adapters or uncalled bases, had a mean Phred below 15, or lacked an exact match to the constant primer or identifier. High-quality paired reads were merged using COPE v1.2.5, and each unique nucleotide sequence was defined as a clonotype. Clonotypes were aligned to IMGT TRBV, TRBD and TRBJ reference segments using MiTCR v1.1. Analysis was restricted to V-J combinations with a frequency above 0.0001, which covered 98% to 99.2% of repertoires. A TCS score was defined as the ratio between F50 (clonal expansion) and ExV (chaos), using BLOSUM62-based TCRdist between CDR3 peptides within each V-J. Welch's t-statistics and random forest reduced around 510 V-J features to about 13, which were used in a naive Bayes classifier (R e1071). TCRdb took the public reads, trimmed them with fastp at Q25, ran MiXCR for clone calling and kept in-frame beta chains. Rows are combined by CDR3 protein, so each entry shows the most common genes and DNA. TCRdb assigned the V and J calls; the authors' analysis was not used. This sample lists fewer than 400,000 distinct CDR3 sequences; around 25% were detected once. The top ten hold 73% of the sample.

In the germline V gene (reference sequence), CDR1 corresponds to DFQATT and CDR2 to SNEGSKA. From cysteine to phenylalanine, the CDR3 is 12 amino acids long. Only CDR3 DNA remains: 36 bases, in frame from the first base. Trimming costs V 3 bases and J 4 bases, and their ends lie 9 bases apart. Concerning this clonotype: The antigen this receptor binds is unknown. No qualities accompany the bases; no much larger clone lies one base away.

A patient counted as having stable Graves' hyperthyroidism if no progression to ophthalmopathy occurred over 18 months of follow-up. The hyperthyroidism patients were between 18 and 65 years old and newly diagnosed, with a disease duration of less than 2 months. The study excluded patients with uncontrolled infections, other autoimmune diseases, pregnancy or lactation. Diagnoses relied on clinical symptoms, serum thyroxine and TRAb, thyroid ultrasound and orbital computed tomography. PBMCs were isolated from about 9.2 ml of fresh peripheral blood by Ficoll-Paque density gradient centrifugation. Total RNA was extracted using Trizol reagent, and RNA quality was assessed on an Agilent 2100 Bioanalyzer.

Sequenced: blood. This receptor chain uses TRBV20-1 and TRBJ1-2; no D gene is confidently identified. This sequence was found in a man between 50 and 59 years old with Graves' hyperthyroidism. The DNA sequence reads TGCAGTGCTAGTGGAGGGAGCTATGGCTACACCTTC. The translation is CSASGGSYGYTF.